This TCR beta chain was retrieved from a study of T cell responses to AZD1222 COVID-19 vaccine. As concerns this clone: Its antigen is still unknown.

CDR1 and CDR2 (germline): SGHRS, YFSETQ. The CDR3 totals 14 residues. Trimming took 0 bases from V and 3 from J, leaving 10 bases between them. The repertoire was sequenced with immunoSEQ multiplex PCR; TCRdb's copy has only in-frame clones and lacks some. The top ten hold around 24% of the sample, which has 70,000 or so clones, around nine tenths seen once. Study observations and caveats: Across spike, vaccine-associated CD4 TCRs were found, dominant at 160-218 and 743-854. Targets within unmutated variant regions were reportedly found for nearly half of spike-specific TCRs. Females outnumbered males among donors, who were mostly white British; clonal diversity was possibly underestimated. Repertoire sampling happened only post peak T cell response.

The source is an adult in good health. The sequenced sample was peripheral blood, obtained on day 0 of AZD1222 vaccination. V gene TRBV5-1 combines with J gene TRBJ2-7; maybe TRBD2 (6 bases). The CDR3, as DNA: TGCGCCAGCAGCTTGGCCGGCGGGGACTACGAGCAGTACTTC. It codes for CASSLAGGDYEQYF.